This T cell receptor beta chain was recorded in a study of T-cell reconstitution after alpha-beta-depleted transplantation in children. Molecular barcoding with unique molecular identifiers was used for the TCRbeta library. TCRdb independently ran MiXCR on the PCR reads; one entry per CDR3 protein. Here the sample spans about 58,000 distinct CDR3 sequences, about 40% being singletons. The V gene lost 6 bases and the J gene lost 5 bases, with 7 bases spanning the gap. The CDR3 sequence is 11 residues long. This clonotype was detected a few times. The clonotype was recovered from a male patient under 18 who had a stem cell transplant for acute lymphoblastic leukemia, so the T cells may come from the graft donor. The V call is TRBV12-3 or TRBV12-4, the J call TRBJ2-5, with D uncertain. Sequenced material: PBMCs, mostly from graft donor cells, taken 360 days after TCRalphabeta/CD19-depleted stem cell transplant. CDR3 region: CASRMGETQYF. The CDR3 nucleotides read TGTGCCAGCAGGATGGGGGAGACCCAGTACTTC.